This record concerns one T cell receptor (beta chain) sequence. What it recognizes is unknown. These data originate in a study of tumor-infiltrating lymphocytes in primary liver carcinoma. Points from the study as a whole: Tumors and blood were compared for top-250-clone fraction, and tumors had the significantly higher value (p = 0.039).

TCR beta cDNA came from 400 to 500 ng total RNA, primed with a constant-region primer. Library construction for TCR beta comprised three nested multiplex PCR rounds performed with slightly modified ARM-PCR. The first two PCR rounds used TRBV1-TRBV30 primers with a Cbeta primer, roughly 10 cycles each. TCRdb reprocessed the multiplex PCR reads via MiXCR and lists one record per CDR3 protein. The profile shows about 350,000 distinct CDR3 sequences, approximately 65% of them singletons. Germline DNA was extracted too, while blood RNA derived from unsorted whole blood. Donors were untreated and chronically infected with HBV. The CDR3 runs to 16 residues. The V gene lost 0 bases and the J gene lost 5 bases, with 17 bases spanning the gap.

The rearrangement uses TRBV12-3 or TRBV12-4 and TRBJ2-7; the D gene is possibly TRBD2 (6 bases). Input material: peripheral blood. This sequence originates from a man in his forties with primary liver carcinoma and hepatitis B virus infection. For the CDR3, the DNA is TGTGCCAGCAGTTTAGCAGCTTTGGGGGGACGGAACGAGCAGTACTTC. Translation gives CASSLAALGGRNEQYF.